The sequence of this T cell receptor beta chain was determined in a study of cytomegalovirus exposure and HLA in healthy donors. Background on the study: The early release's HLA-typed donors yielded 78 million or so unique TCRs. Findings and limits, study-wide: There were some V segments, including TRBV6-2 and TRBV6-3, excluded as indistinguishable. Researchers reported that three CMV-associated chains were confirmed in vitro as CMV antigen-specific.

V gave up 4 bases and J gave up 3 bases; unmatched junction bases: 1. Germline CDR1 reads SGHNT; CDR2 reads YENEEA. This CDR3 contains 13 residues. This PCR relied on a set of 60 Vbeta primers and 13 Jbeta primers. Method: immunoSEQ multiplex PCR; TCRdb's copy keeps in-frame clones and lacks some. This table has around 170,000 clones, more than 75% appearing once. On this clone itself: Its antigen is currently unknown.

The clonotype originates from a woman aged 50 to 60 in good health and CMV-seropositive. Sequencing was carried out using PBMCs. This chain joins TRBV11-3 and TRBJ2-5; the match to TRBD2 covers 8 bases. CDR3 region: CASSSGLEETQYF. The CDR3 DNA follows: TGTGCCAGCAGCTCGGGACTAGAAGAGACCCAGTACTTC.